The sequence of this TCR beta chain was determined in a study of blood T cells in healthy people across ages. Study-wide context: When template switching was applied, about one barcoded beta molecule was captured per two T cells. Study results and limitations: Those diversity estimates obtained from one million T cells were thought to be underestimates. It was not possible, with unsorted PBMCs, to conclusively compare naive and antigen-experienced cells. Age showed a roughly linear inverse relationship with TCR beta diversity per million T cells.

Note on this clonotype: Antigen: not known.

The second PCR ran about 6 to 11 cycles with a sample-barcoded 5' primer and J-beta primers. TCRdb fed the 5' RACE reads into MiXCR, producing one record per CDR3 protein. This sample has more than 1.4 million distinct CDR3 sequences, with about 43% found just once. Sequences were obtained from blood. The sequence came from a woman between 18 and 29 years old in good health.

The CDR3 DNA reads as TGTGCCAGCAGCTTACGGAGGGGGGGTTATAATTCACCCCTCCACTTT. The encoded protein is CASSLRRGGYNSPLHF. The V call is TRBV7-2, the J call TRBJ1-6, with a tentative D call TRBD1 (6 bases). Trimming took off 2 bases at V and 4 bases at J, with 12 bases between the two ends. Germline CDR1 reads SGHTA; CDR2 reads FQGNSA. The CDR3 covers 16 residues.